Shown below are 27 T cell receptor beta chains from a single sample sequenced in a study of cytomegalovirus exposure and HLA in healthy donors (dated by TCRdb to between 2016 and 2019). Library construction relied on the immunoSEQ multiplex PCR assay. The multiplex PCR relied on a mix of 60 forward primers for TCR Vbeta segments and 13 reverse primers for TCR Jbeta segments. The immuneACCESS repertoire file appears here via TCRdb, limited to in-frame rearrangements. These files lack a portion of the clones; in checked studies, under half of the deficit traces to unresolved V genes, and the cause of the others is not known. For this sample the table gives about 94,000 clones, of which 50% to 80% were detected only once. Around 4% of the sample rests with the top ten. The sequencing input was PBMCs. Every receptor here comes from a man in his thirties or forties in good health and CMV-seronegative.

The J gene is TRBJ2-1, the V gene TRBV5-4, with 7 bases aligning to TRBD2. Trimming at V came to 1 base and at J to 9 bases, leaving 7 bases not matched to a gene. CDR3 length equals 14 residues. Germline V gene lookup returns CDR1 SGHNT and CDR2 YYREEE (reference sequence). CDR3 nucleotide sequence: TGTGCCAGCAGCTTGTGGCGGGGGTTGAGTGAGCAGTTCTTC. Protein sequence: CASSLWRGLSEQFF.

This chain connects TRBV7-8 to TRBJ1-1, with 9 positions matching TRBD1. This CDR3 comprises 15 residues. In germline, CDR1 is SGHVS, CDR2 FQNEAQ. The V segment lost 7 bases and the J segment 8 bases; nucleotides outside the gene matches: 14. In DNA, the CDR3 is TGTGCCAGCAAAAGAGCCGGGACAGGGCCTGCGGAAGCTTTCTTT. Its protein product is CASKRAGTGPAEAFF.

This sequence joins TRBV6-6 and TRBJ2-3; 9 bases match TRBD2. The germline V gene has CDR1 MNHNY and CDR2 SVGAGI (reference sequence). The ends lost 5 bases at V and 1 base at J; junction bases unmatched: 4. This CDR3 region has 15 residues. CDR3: CASSHAGGGTDTQYF. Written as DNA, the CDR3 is TGTGCCAGCAGTCACGCGGGGGGGGGCACAGATACGCAGTATTTT.

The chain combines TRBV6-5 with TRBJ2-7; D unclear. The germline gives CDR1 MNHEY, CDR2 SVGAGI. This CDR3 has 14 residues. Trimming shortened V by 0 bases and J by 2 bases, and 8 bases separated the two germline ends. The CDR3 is CASSYSGSPYEQYF. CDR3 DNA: TGTGCCAGCAGTTACTCGGGCAGCCCCTACGAGCAGTACTTC.

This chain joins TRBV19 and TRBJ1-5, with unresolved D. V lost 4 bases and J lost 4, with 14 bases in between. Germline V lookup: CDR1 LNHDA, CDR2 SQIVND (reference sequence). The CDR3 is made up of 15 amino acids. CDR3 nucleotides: TGTGCCAGTAGTACCCCCCGTTCGGGTAATCAGCCCCAGCATTTT. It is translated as CASSTPRSGNQPQHF.

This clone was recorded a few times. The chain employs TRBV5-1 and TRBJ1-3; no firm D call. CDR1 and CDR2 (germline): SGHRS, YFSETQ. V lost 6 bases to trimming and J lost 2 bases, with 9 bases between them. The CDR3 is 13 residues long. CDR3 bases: TGCGCCAGCAAGGGAGTTCCTGGAAACACCATATATTTT. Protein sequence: CASKGVPGNTIYF. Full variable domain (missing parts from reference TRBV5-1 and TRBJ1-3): KAGVTQTPRYLIKTRGQQVTLSCSPISGHRSVSWYQQTPGQGLQFLFEYFSETQRNKGNFPGRFSGRQFSNSRSEMNVSTLELGDSALYLCASKGVPGNTIYFGEGSWLTVV.

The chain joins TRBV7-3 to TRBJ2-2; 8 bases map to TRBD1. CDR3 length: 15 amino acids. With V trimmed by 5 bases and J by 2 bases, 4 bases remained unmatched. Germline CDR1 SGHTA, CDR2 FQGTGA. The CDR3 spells CASSQDRGNTGELFF. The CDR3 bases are TGTGCCAGCAGCCAAGACAGGGGAAACACCGGGGAGCTGTTTTTT. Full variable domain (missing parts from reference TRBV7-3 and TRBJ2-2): GAGVSQTPSNKVTEKGKYVELRCDPISGHTALYWYRQSLGQGPEFLIYFQGTGAADDSGLPNDRFFAVRPEGSVSTLKIQRTERGDSAVYLCASSQDRGNTGELFFGEGSRLTVL.

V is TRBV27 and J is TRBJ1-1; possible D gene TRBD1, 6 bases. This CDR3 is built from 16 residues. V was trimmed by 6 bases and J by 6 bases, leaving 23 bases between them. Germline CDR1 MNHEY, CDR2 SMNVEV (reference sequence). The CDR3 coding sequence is TGTGCCAGCAGGCGGGGGGGGCGACCCGGACTCGCTGAAGCTTTCTTT. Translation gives CASRRGGRPGLAEAFF.

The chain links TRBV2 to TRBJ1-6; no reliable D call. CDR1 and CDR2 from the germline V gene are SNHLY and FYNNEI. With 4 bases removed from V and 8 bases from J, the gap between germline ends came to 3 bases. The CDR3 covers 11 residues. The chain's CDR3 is CASSGHSPLHF. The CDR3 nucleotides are TGTGCCAGCAGTGGGCATTCACCCCTCCACTTT.

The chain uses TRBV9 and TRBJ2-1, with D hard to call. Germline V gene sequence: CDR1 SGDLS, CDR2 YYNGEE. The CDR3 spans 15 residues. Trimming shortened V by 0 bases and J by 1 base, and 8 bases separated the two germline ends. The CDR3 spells CASSVGAGSYNEQFF. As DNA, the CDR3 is TGTGCCAGCAGCGTAGGGGCAGGATCCTACAATGAGCAGTTCTTC. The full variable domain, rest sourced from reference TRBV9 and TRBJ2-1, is DSGVTQTPKHLITATGQRVTLRCSPRSGDLSVYWYQQSLDQGLQFLIQYYNGEERAKGNILERFSAQQFPDLHSELNLSSLELGDSALYFCASSVGAGSYNEQFFGPGTRLTVL.

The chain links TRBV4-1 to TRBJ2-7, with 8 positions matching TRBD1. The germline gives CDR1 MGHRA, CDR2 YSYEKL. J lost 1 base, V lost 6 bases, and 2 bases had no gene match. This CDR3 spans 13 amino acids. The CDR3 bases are TGCGCCAGCAGGGGGACAGGATCCTACGAGCAGTACTTC. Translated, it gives CASRGTGSYEQYF.

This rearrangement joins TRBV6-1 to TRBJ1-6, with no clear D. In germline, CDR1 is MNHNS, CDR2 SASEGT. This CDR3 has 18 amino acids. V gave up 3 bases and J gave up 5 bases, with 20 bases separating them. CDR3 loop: CASSDTRRRSGNNSPLHF. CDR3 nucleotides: TGTGCCAGCAGTGATACTAGGAGGAGGAGCGGTAATAATTCACCCCTCCACTTT.

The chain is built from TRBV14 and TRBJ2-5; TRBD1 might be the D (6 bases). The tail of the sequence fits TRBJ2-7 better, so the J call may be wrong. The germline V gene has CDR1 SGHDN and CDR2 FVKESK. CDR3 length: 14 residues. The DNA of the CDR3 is TGTGCCAGCAGCCAAGGACAGGTCCCCTACGAGCAGTACTTC. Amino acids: CASSQGQVPYEQYF.

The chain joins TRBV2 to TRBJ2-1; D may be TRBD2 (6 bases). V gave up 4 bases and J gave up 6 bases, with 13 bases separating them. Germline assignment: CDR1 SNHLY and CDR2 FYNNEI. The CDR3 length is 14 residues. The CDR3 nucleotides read TGTGCCAGCAGTGGCGACGGAGGGCGCAATGAGCAGTTCTTC. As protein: CASSGDGGRNEQFF.

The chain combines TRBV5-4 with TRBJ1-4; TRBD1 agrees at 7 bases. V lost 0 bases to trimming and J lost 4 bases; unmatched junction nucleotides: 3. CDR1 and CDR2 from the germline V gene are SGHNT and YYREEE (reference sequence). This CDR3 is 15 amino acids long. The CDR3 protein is CASSLAGGVNEKLFF. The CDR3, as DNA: TGTGCCAGCAGCTTGGCAGGGGGAGTTAATGAAAAACTGTTTTTT. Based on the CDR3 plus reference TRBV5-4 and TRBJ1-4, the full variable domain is ETGVTQSPTHLIKTRGQQVTLRCSSQSGHNTVSWYQQALGQGPQFIFQYYREEENGRGNFPPRFSGLQFPNYSSELNVNALELDDSALYLCASSLAGGVNEKLFFGSGTQLSVL.

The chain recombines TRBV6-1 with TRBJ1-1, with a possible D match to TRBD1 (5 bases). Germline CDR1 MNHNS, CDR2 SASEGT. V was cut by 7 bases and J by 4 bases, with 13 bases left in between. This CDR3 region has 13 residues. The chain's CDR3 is CASTKGRATEAFF. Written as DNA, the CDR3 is TGTGCCAGCACTAAGGGGCGTGCCACTGAAGCTTTCTTT.

The DNA for the CDR3 is TGTGCCAGCAGTGTTTGGACAGGCAAGAACACTGAAGCTTTCTTT. This sequence encodes CASSVWTGKNTEAFF. This chain links TRBV2 with TRBJ1-1, with TRBD1 matching over 7 bases. Trimming removed 4 bases from V and 1 base from J; junction bases left unmatched: 6. This CDR3 contains 15 residues. Per germline, CDR1 SNHLY and CDR2 FYNNEI.

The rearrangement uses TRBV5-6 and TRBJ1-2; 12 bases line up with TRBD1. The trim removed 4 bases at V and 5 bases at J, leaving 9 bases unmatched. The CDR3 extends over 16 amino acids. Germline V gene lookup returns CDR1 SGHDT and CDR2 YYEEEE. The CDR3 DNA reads TGTGCCAGCAGCCCAGGGACAGGGGGCGTCTCTTATGGCTACACCTTC. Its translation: CASSPGTGGVSYGYTF.

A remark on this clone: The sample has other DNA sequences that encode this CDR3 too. The DNA for the CDR3 is TGTGCCACCAGCAGAGATAGGAACACTGAAGCTTTCTTT. Protein: CATSRDRNTEAFF. This chain links TRBV15 with TRBJ1-1; D is unresolved. In germline, CDR1 is LNHNV, CDR2 YYDKDF (reference sequence). The V and J ends lost 0 bases and 1 base respectively, with 3 bases between them. The CDR3 has 13 amino acids.

The DNA for the CDR3 is TGTGCCAGCAGTCCTCGGACTAGCGGGAGAGGGGAGCAGTACTTC. This translates into CASSPRTSGRGEQYF. The chain links TRBV27 to TRBJ2-7, with TRBD2 identical over 13 bases. The CDR3 loop spans 15 amino acids. Germline V gene data show CDR1 as MNHEY and CDR2 as SMNVEV (reference sequence). Losses at the gene ends were 5 bases for V and 7 bases for J; bases not matched to a gene: 8.

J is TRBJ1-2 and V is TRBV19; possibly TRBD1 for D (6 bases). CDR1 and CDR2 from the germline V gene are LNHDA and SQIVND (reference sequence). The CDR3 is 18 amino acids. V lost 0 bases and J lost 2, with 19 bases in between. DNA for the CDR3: TGTGCCAGTAGTATAGATCAGGTCAGGGGCGAGCACAACTATGGCTACACCTTC. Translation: CASSIDQVRGEHNYGYTF.

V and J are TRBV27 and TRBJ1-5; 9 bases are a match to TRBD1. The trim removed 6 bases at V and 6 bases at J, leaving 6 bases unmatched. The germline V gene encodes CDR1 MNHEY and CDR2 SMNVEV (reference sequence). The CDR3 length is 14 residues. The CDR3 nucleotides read TGTGCCAGCAGCCGGGGACAGGGCGTTCAGCCCCAGCATTTT. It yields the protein CASSRGQGVQPQHF.

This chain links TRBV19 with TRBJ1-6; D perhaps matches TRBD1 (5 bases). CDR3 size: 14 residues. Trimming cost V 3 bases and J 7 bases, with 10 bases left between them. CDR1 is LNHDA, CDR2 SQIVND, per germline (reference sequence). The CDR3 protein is CASSIRGVNSPLHF. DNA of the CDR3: TGTGCCAGTAGTATCCGGGGGGTAAATTCACCCCTCCACTTT.

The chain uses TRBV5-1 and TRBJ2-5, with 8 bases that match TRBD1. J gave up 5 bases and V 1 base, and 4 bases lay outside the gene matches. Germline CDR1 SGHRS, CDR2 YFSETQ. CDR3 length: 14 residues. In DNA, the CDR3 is TGCGCCAGCAGCTTGCAGGGGGCGTATGAGACCCAGTACTTC. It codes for CASSLQGAYETQYF.

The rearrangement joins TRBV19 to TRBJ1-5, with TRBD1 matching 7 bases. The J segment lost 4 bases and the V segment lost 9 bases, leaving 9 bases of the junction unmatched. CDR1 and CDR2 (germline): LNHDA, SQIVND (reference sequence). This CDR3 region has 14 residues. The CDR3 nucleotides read TGTGCCAGCAACCCTCAACAGGGGAATCAGCCCCAGCATTTT. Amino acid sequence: CASNPQQGNQPQHF.

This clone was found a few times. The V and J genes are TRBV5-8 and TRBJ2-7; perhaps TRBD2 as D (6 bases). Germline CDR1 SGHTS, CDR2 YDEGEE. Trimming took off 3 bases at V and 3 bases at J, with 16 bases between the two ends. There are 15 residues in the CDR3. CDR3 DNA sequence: TGTGCCAGCAGCTCGCAGGTGTGGGGAGGCTACGAGCAGTACTTC. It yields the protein CASSSQVWGGYEQYF.

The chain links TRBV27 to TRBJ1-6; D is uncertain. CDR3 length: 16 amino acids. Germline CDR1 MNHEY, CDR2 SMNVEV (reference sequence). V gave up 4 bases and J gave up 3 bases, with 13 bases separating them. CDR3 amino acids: CASSSLQLLYNSPLHF. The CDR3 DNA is TGTGCCAGCAGTTCGCTACAGCTACTCTATAATTCACCCCTCCACTTT.